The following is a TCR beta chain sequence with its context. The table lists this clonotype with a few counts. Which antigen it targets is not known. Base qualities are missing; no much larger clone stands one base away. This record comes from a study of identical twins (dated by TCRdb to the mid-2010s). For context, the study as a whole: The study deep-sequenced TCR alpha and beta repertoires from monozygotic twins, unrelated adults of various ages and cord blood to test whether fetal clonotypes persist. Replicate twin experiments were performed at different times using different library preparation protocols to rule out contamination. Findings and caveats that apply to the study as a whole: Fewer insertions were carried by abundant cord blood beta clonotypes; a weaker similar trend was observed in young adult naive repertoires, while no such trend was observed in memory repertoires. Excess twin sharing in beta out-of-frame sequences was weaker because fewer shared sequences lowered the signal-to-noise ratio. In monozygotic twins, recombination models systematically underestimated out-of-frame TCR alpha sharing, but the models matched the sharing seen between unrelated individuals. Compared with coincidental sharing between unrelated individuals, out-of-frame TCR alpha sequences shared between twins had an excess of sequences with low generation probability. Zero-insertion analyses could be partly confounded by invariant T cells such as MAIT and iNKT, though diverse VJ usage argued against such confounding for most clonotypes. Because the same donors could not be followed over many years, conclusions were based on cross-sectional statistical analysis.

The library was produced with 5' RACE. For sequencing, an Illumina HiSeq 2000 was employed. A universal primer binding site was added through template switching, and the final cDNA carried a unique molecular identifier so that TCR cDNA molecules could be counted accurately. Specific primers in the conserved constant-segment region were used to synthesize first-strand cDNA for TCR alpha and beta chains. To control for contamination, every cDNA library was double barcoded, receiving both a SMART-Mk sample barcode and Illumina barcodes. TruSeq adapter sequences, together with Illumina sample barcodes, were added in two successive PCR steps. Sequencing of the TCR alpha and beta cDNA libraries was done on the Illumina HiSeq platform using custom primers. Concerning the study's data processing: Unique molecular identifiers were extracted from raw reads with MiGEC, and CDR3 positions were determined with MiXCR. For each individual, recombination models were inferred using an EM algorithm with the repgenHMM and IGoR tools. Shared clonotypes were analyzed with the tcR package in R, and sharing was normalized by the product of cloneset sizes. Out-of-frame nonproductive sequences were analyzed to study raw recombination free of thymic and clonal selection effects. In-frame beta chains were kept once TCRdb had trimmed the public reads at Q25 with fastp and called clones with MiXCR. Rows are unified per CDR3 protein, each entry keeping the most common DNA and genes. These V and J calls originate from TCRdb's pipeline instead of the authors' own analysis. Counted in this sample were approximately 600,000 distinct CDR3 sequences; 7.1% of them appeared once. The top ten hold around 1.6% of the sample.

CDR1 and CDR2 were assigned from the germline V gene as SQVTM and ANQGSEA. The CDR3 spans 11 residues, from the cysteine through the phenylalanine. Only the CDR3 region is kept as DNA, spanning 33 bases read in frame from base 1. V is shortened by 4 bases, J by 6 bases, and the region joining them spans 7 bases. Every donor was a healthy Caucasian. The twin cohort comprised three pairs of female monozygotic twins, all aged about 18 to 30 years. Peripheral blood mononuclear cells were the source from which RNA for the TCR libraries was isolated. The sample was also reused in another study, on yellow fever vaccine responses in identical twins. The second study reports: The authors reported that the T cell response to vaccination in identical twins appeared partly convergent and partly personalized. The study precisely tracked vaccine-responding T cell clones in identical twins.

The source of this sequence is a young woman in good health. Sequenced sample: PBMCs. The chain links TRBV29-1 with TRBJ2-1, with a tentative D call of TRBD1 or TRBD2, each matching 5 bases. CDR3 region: CSVGGVNEQFF. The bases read TGCAGCGTTGGAGGGGTCAATGAGCAGTTCTTC.